The sequence of this TCR beta chain was determined in a study of T cell responses to AZD1222 COVID-19 vaccine (dated by TCRdb to about 2021). In the study overall: A total of 233 trial participants underwent TCR sequencing, of whom nearly 210 received two doses of AZD1222 and approximately 25 received two doses of the MenACWY control vaccine. Trial participants were enrolled by age into subgroups of 18-55, 56-69 and 70-plus years, and approximately 150, 30 and 60 TCR-sequenced participants, respectively, were included in these subgroups.

The CDR3, from cysteine to phenylalanine, totals 17 residues. Only CDR3 DNA remains: 51 bases, in frame from the first base. Trimming leaves V shorter by 4 bases and J shorter by 0 bases, with the junction holding 4 bases beyond the gene matches. Sequences SGHRS (CDR1) and YFSETQ (CDR2) are obtained from the germline V gene. The CDR3 regions of human TCRbeta chains were analyzed by immunosequencing. Regarding the original processing steps: TCRs in the repertoires were compared against a reference library of SARS-CoV-2-specific TCRs that had been generated with the MIRA antigen-specificity platform. Breadth was defined as the fraction of unique TCRs that were SARS-CoV-2-associated. Depth was defined as the fraction of total T cells that were SARS-CoV-2-associated. Using the MIRA data, every spike-specific TCR was mapped to the spike region that the TCR reacted to and assigned to either a CD4 or a CD8 class. Log10-transformed breadth and depth values were compared by one-way ANOVA with Sidak's multiple comparisons tests. TCRdb's version of the immuneACCESS table is confined to in-frame rearrangements and falls short of the full clone set. An unresolved V gene accounts for under half of the shortfall where checked; the remainder is of unknown origin. Clonal size and the V and J genes are those of that table, whereas D and trimming came from the DNA. This sample is represented by under 200,000 clones; around 94% of them were singletons. Around 3.6% of the sample is taken by the ten largest.

What the research found in general, with its limitations: CD4 TCRs associated with the vaccine covered the entire spike protein, and the dominant responses were in regions 160-218 and 743-854. Conclusions about previously exposed vaccinees are limited because only five to seven AZD1222 recipients were SARS-CoV-2 seropositive at baseline. Most participants were white British and females outnumbered males, and the authors suggested that clonal diversity may have been underestimated. Reportedly, almost half of the unique spike-specific TCRs recognized epitopes lying outside the regions that are mutated in the B.1.351 and B.1.1.7 variants. Because no samples from the day 14 peak response were available, repertoires could be characterized only after the peak T cell response. The 56-69-year group was small, and its depth increase did not reach significance, likely because of low power. A significant rise in spike-specific TCR breadth and depth was observed after two AZD1222 doses relative to day 0 and relative to MenACWY recipients.

With regard to this clone: Its antigen remains undetermined. No base quality information exists; no much larger clone differs at one position. This specimen includes other DNA sequences encoding the same CDR3.

In the paper's terms, the time point label means: about 28 days (+/-7) after the second vaccine dose. The treatment or condition label, read with the paper, signifies: meningococcal conjugate vaccine given as trial control. Vaccinee samples were obtained from the UK trials COV001 and COV002, which included a single-blind randomized controlled phase 2/3 trial of AZD1222 (ChAdOx1 nCoV-19) in healthy adults. For TCRbeta chain sequencing, PBMC samples were collected from trial participants at day 0 and at day 28 after the second dose. This material consisted of peripheral blood, taken 28 days after the second dose of the MenACWY control vaccine. The sequence was obtained from an adult who received the MenACWY meningococcal vaccine as a control. The rearranged chain carries TRBV5-1 and TRBJ2-7, and TRBD2 aligns with 16 junction nucleotides. The nucleotide sequence is given as TGCGCCAGCAGCCTGGGACTAGCGGGAGGGAGCTCCTACGAGCAGTACTTC. Translated, this is CASSLGLAGGSSYEQYF.